This T cell receptor (beta chain) was documented in a study of OX40 agonist ivuxolimab in advanced cancers. With regard to the full study: Ivuxolimab, which targeted the costimulatory receptor OX40 (CD134), was an agonistic, fully human IgG2 monoclonal antibody. The dose-escalation cohort was about 87% male with a mean age of around 62 years, ranging from 23 to 79. Patients were allowed to have had prior anti-PD-1, anti-PD-L1 or anti-CTLA-4 therapy, and around 40% of the dose-escalation patients had previously received checkpoint inhibitors. Partial responses occurred in three dose-escalation patients, of whom one had hepatocellular carcinoma and two had cutaneous melanoma. Of the approximately 50 dose-escalation patients, hepatocellular carcinoma was present in approximately 20, melanoma in around 15, renal cell carcinoma in 9 and head and neck cancer in 9. The paper covers the monotherapy dose-escalation part of the phase I ivuxolimab trial, which included N of about 50 patients. Intravenous ivuxolimab was administered to patients every 2 weeks at six dose levels: 0.01, 0.1, 0.3, 1.5, 3 and 10 mg/kg. The point of sequencing TCRbeta in the periphery was to test whether ivuxolimab changed TCR sequence diversity and drove clonal T-cell expansion.

In the case of this clone: No antigen is known for it. Base qualities are missing; no much larger clone stands one base away.

Unmatched junction bases come to 3, with V trimmed by 1 base and J by 3 bases. The CDR3 holds 14 amino acids from the cysteine to the phenylalanine. Only CDR3 DNA remains: 42 bases, in frame from the first base. Sequences SGHNT (CDR1) and YENEEA (CDR2) are obtained from the germline V gene. The research as a whole found: Low levels of normalized T-cell clonal expansion were also seen in some nonresponding patients. In the 0.1-3.0 mg/kg groups, partial responders had among the lowest normalized peripheral clonal expansion, particularly in CD8+ T cells. After ivuxolimab, more expanded clones were found on average in CD8+ T cells than in CD4+ T cells. At doses from 0.1 to 3.0 mg/kg, clonal expansion was seen in both CD4+ and CD8+ blood T cells between baseline and week 6. The antigen specificity of the peripheral T cells that underwent clonal expansion was not determined.

To sequence the TCRbeta CDR3 region, genomic DNA was isolated from the sorted cells. The immunoSEQ Assay was used to sequence the TCRbeta CDR3 regions. What TCRdb holds here is the immuneACCESS table cut down to in-frame rearrangements. Part of the clones is not present; checked against another copy, under half of the missing clones reflect an unresolved V gene, and the others are unexplained. The sample table records 25,000 to 40,000 clones; roughly 79% of these occur just once. Approximately 21% of the sample comes from the top ten. The trial excluded patients who had a history of autoimmune disease or who were on systemic immunosuppression. Peripheral blood for TCR sequencing was collected from all dose cohorts at baseline, on cycle 4 day 1, and on cycle 7 day 1. Samples came from an open-label, multicenter, first-in-human phase I dose-escalation trial of ivuxolimab. Adults with locally advanced or metastatic melanoma, renal cell, hepatocellular, or head and neck squamous cell carcinoma were enrolled in the trial. CD4+ and CD8+ T cells were sorted separately from peripheral blood before TCR sequencing.

The chain was built from TRBV11-3 and TRBJ2-7; 7 bases in the middle match TRBD1. The clonotype was recovered from an adult with an advanced solid tumor such as melanoma, head and neck, liver or kidney cancer. This specimen consisted of CD4+ or CD8+ T cells sorted from blood, obtained in a trial of the OX40 agonist ivuxolimab. The CDR3 region: CASSLGGQYYEQYF. At the DNA level, the sequence is TGTGCCAGCAGCTTAGGGGGACAGTACTACGAGCAGTACTTC.